The 24 T cell receptor beta chains presented below share a single source sample, sequenced in a study of CD8 T cells in ankylosing spondylitis. In TCRdb, the 5' RACE reads were re-called with MiXCR into one record per CDR3 protein. The sample lists 350,000 to 450,000 distinct CDR3 sequences, about 20% occurring once. Sequenced: blood, either unsorted or a sorted T cell fraction (not recorded which). These receptors came from a male donor with ankylosing spondylitis or in good health (not recorded which).

This clonotype appeared once. The chain is built from TRBV2 and TRBJ2-6; D call uncertain. Germline-derived CDR1 and CDR2 are SNHLY and FYNNEI. The CDR3 has 18 amino acids. V lost 7 bases to trimming and J lost 0 bases, with 19 bases between them. This CDR3 reads CASTPTGEFYSGANVLTF. CDR3 sequence (DNA): TGTGCCAGCACCCCGACTGGAGAGTTTTACTCTGGGGCCAACGTCCTGACTTTC.

Only a few counts were recorded for this clonotype. V usage is TRBV11-2 and J usage is TRBJ2-3; D perhaps matches TRBD1 (5 bases). This CDR3 comprises 17 residues. The germline V gene encodes CDR1 SGHAT and CDR2 FQNNGV. The germline V and J ends were trimmed by 7 bases and 2 bases, with 22 bases remaining between them. The CDR3 bases are TGTGCCAGCACCGACGGAGCAGGGCCTCACCTCACAGATACGCAGTATTTT. This gives the protein CASTDGAGPHLTDTQYF.

This clonotype was seen only a few times. V and J are TRBV12-3 or TRBV12-4 and TRBJ1-1; D ambiguous. The CDR3 loop spans 14 amino acids. V was clipped by 3 bases and J by 3 bases, with 11 bases between them. The DNA of the CDR3 is TGTGCCAGCAGTTTCCGGGTTACGGACACTGAAGCTTTCTTT. It encodes CASSFRVTDTEAFF.

This clonotype appeared a single time. V gene TRBV7-9 combines with J gene TRBJ1-5, with D possibly being TRBD1 (5 bases). Trimming stripped 1 base from V and 9 bases from J, with 10 bases between. This CDR3 has 13 amino acids. Germline assignment: CDR1 SEHNR and CDR2 FQNEAQ (reference sequence). The CDR3 protein is CASSLVGETPQHF. CDR3 coding DNA: TGTGCCAGCAGCTTAGTGGGGGAGACGCCCCAGCATTTT.

This clonotype was found a few times. This rearrangement joins TRBV20-1 to TRBJ2-5; D perhaps matches TRBD2 (6 bases). CDR3 length equals 10 residues. Trimming pared 5 bases from V and 7 bases from J, leaving 8 bases between. CDR1 and CDR2 from the germline V gene are DFQATT and SNEGSKA (reference sequence). The CDR3 DNA is TGCAGTGCTTGGCGGGGGACCCAGTACTTC. Protein product: CSAWRGTQYF.

This chain joins TRBV29-1 and TRBJ2-7; 11 bases agree with TRBD1. Trimming took 3 bases from V and 6 from J; bases not matched to a gene: 7. The germline V gene encodes CDR1 SQVTM and CDR2 ANQGSEA. The CDR3 totals 14 residues. The CDR3: CSVEVWDRGTEQYF. DNA of the CDR3: TGCAGCGTTGAGGTTTGGGACAGGGGGACCGAGCAGTACTTC.

This rearrangement joins TRBV14 to TRBJ2-1; the match to TRBD1 covers 8 bases. The length of the CDR3 is 16 residues. Germline lookup yields CDR1 SGHDN and CDR2 FVKESK. The J segment lost 6 bases and the V segment lost 0 bases, leaving 7 bases of the junction unmatched. The CDR3 bases are TGTGCCAGCAGCCAAGATCTTGGACAGGGAGGCAATGAGCAGTTCTTC. Translated, it gives CASSQDLGQGGNEQFF.

The rearrangement joins TRBV7-9 to TRBJ1-1, with D tentatively TRBD1 (5 bases). Germline V gene sequence: CDR1 SEHNR, CDR2 FQNEAQ (reference sequence). V lost 4 bases to trimming and J lost 6 bases, with 15 bases between them. The CDR3 loop spans 14 amino acids. In DNA, the CDR3 is TGTGCCAGCAGCTGGGGGTCAGAGACGCCTGAAGCTTTCTTT. Translation: CASSWGSETPEAFF.

The table lists this clonotype with many counts. The V gene is TRBV27, the J gene TRBJ2-5; no firm D call. Germline V lookup: CDR1 MNHEY, CDR2 SMNVEV (reference sequence). The CDR3 is 13 amino acids. Trimming took 2 bases from V and 5 from J, leaving 9 bases between them. This CDR3 reads CASSLGGVETQYF. DNA of the CDR3: TGTGCCAGCAGTTTAGGTGGAGTGGAGACCCAGTACTTC.

This chain connects TRBV11-2 to TRBJ1-6; maybe TRBD1 (6 bases). The CDR3 length is 15 residues. Trimming took off 5 bases at V and 10 bases at J, with 18 bases between the two ends. Germline assignment: CDR1 SGHAT and CDR2 FQNNGV. In DNA form, the CDR3 reads TGTGCCAGCAGCCAGACCCGGGGGGCGGGATCACCCCTCCACTTT. Its protein is CASSQTRGAGSPLHF.

This chain links TRBV12-3 or TRBV12-4 with TRBJ2-1; 9 nucleotides align to TRBD2. CDR3 length equals 14 residues. V lost 9 bases to trimming and J lost 5 bases; unmatched junction nucleotides: 8. The CDR3 nucleotides are TGTGCCAGTGCCGGAGTAGCGGGGGACAATGAGCAGTTCTTC. It codes for CASAGVAGDNEQFF.

The chain employs TRBV6-1 and TRBJ2-3, with 8 positions matching TRBD2. This CDR3 comprises 20 residues. The V gene's germline CDR1 is MNHNS and CDR2 SASEGT. V shed 4 bases and J 0 bases; nucleotides not matched to a gene: 18. For the CDR3, the DNA is TGTGCCAGCAGTGCCACGTATGGAAGCGGGGGAACATCTAGCACAGATACGCAGTATTTT. The encoded protein is CASSATYGSGGTSSTDTQYF.

This clonotype has a handful of counts. The rearrangement links TRBV20-1 to TRBJ2-7; no clear D gene. This CDR3 contains 14 residues. V was pared by 8 bases and J by 7 bases, with 24 bases between. Germline V gene data show CDR1 as DFQATT and CDR2 as SNEGSKA (reference sequence). The CDR3 here is CSTPGSDGWSEQYF. CDR3 sequence (DNA): TGCAGTACGCCCGGGTCGGACGGATGGTCGGAGCAGTACTTC.

The V and J genes are TRBV7-9 and TRBJ1-1; TRBD1 is a possible D gene (5 bases). V shed 4 bases and J shed 3 bases, with 12 bases lying between them. Germline CDR1 and CDR2: SEHNR and FQNEAQ (reference sequence). The CDR3 covers 14 residues. The DNA of the CDR3 is TGTGCCAGCAGCTCAAACACGGGGGACACTGAAGCTTTCTTT. Translation: CASSSNTGDTEAFF.

In this sample, this clonotype turned up many times. The chain is built from TRBV24-1 and TRBJ2-5, with TRBD2 as a possible D gene (6 bases). Looked up from germline, CDR1 is KGHDR and CDR2 is SFDVKD. The V end was cut by 9 bases, the J end by 1 base, with 11 bases between. CDR3 length equals 13 residues. The CDR3 sequence: CATRRDPQETQYF. CDR3 bases: TGTGCCACCCGGAGGGACCCCCAAGAGACCCAGTACTTC.

The chain recombines TRBV15 with TRBJ1-4, with 7 bases lining up with TRBD1. V was clipped by 0 bases and J by 8 bases; unmatched bases: 6. Germline values: CDR1 LNHNV, CDR2 YYDKDF (reference sequence). The length of the CDR3 is 15 residues. The CDR3 loop is CATSRDETGREKLFF. CDR3 nucleotides: TGTGCCACCAGCAGAGATGAGACAGGGAGGGAAAAACTGTTTTTT.

This clonotype came up many times. As DNA, the CDR3 is TGTGCCAGCAGTTTAAATGACAGGACGCAGTATTTT. Translation gives CASSLNDRTQYF. The V gene is TRBV12-3 or TRBV12-4, the J gene TRBJ2-3; D is possibly TRBD1 (6 bases). This CDR3 contains 12 residues. V lost 2 bases and J lost 9, with 9 bases in between.

A few counts support this clonotype. Here the CDR3 reads CASSWDGSSTDTQYF. CDR3 coding DNA: TGTGCCAGCAGTTGGGACGGTTCTAGCACAGATACGCAGTATTTT. The V and J genes are TRBV12-3 or TRBV12-4 and TRBJ2-3; D possibly uses TRBD1 or TRBD2 (5 bases each). The CDR3 extends over 15 amino acids. V was pared by 4 bases and J by 0 bases, with 11 bases between.

The sample holds many counts of this clonotype. The V and J genes are TRBV12-3 or TRBV12-4 and TRBJ2-3, with D unclear. This CDR3 is built from 14 residues. Trimming shortened V by 1 base and J by 2 bases, and 7 bases separated the two germline ends. The CDR3 coding sequence is TGTGCCAGCAGTTTAGGGCAGGACACAGATACGCAGTATTTT. This gives the protein CASSLGQDTDTQYF.

This clonotype was seen only a few times. CDR3 region: CASSLSTGGRPFF. As DNA, the CDR3 is TGTGCCAGCAGTTTATCGACGGGGGGCCGTCCGTTCTTC. This rearrangement joins TRBV27 to TRBJ2-1, with D perhaps matching TRBD2 (7 bases). Germline CDR1 and CDR2: MNHEY and SMNVEV (reference sequence). The length of the CDR3 is 13 residues. Trimming removed 0 bases from V and 15 bases from J, with 15 bases in between.

This clonotype was counted between two and nine times. V and J are TRBV3-1 and TRBJ1-1, with D uncertain. V lost 1 base and J lost 1, with 4 bases in between. The germline V gene encodes CDR1 LGHDT and CDR2 YNNKEL (reference sequence). This CDR3 has 13 amino acids. The CDR3 protein is CASSQVRNTEAFF. The CDR3 DNA sequence: TGTGCCAGCAGCCAAGTCAGGAACACTGAAGCTTTCTTT.

V is TRBV12-3 or TRBV12-4 and J is TRBJ1-6; 7 bases agree with TRBD1. Trimming took 8 bases from V and 7 from J; bases not matched to a gene: 5. This CDR3 is 13 amino acids long. In DNA form, the CDR3 reads TGTGCCAGCGGTCCAGGGGGGAATTCACCCCTCCACTTT. Residues: CASGPGGNSPLHF.

The chain couples TRBV9 to TRBJ2-7; tentatively, D is TRBD2 (5 bases). Germline CDR1 reads SGDLS; CDR2 reads YYNGEE. The CDR3 is 14 residues long. The V end lost 3 bases, the J end lost 7 bases, and 17 bases lay between the germline ends. CDR3 sequence (DNA): TGTGCCAGCAGCGATGTGGCCCTACCGGGGGAGCAGTACTTC. Its protein is CASSDVALPGEQYF.

The chain is built from TRBV6-5 and TRBJ2-1; D is possibly TRBD1 or TRBD2 (5 bases each). Trimming took 2 bases from V and 4 from J, leaving 18 bases between them. This CDR3 has 17 residues. The germline V gene encodes CDR1 MNHEY and CDR2 SVGAGI. CDR3 nucleotide sequence: TGTGCCAGCAGTTACCCAAACCCGGAGAGGGGATACAATGAGCAGTTCTTC. Translating it yields CASSYPNPERGYNEQFF.